This is a list of T cell receptor beta chains from one sample in a study of shared clonotypes between healthy human individuals. The repertoire was sequenced with immunoSEQ multiplex PCR; TCRdb's copy has only in-frame clones and lacks some. The repertoire has over 2 million clones, 85% to 95% of them found once; the top ten carry 0.1% to 0.15%. The sequencing input was naive CD4+ T cells sorted from blood. All receptors derive from a man aged 18 to 29 in good health. The CDR3 runs from the conserved cysteine through the conserved F or W. Each record gives: V gene, J gene, D gene, clone size, CDR3 protein, CDR3 DNA. The D gene is left open where the match is weak. Size values are once, few and many counts, or a class for expanded clones, and some rows have none.

TRBV2	TRBJ1-1	.	.	CASSLSGTEAFF	TGTGCCAGCAGCCTCTCGGGGACTGAAGCTTTCTTT
TRBV11-2	TRBJ1-4	.	.	CASSLDLRVTEKLFF	TGTGCCAGCAGCTTAGATCTTAGGGTGACCGAAAAACTGTTTTTT
TRBV27	TRBJ2-7	TRBD2	.	CASRTSGSPYEQYF	TGTGCCAGCCGGACTAGCGGGAGTCCCTACGAGCAGTACTTC
TRBV2	TRBJ1-2	.	.	CASSQGKGYTF	TGTGCCAGTTCCCAAGGGAAGGGCTACACCTTC
TRBV9	TRBJ2-2	.	.	CASSPRTGELFF	TGTGCCAGCAGCCCCCGAACCGGGGAGCTGTTTTTT
TRBV7-3	TRBJ2-7	TRBD1	.	CASSTSWDSAQYF	TGTGCCAGCAGCACTAGTTGGGACAGCGCGCAGTACTTC
TRBV5-6	TRBJ2-5	.	.	CASSSRQGGETQYF	TGTGCCAGCAGCTCGAGACAGGGAGGAGAGACCCAGTACTTC
TRBV5-1	TRBJ2-7	.	.	CASSLERSGQGGNEQYF	TGCGCCAGCAGCTTGGAGCGCTCCGGACAGGGAGGGAACGAGCAGTACTTC
TRBV4-3	TRBJ2-4	.	.	CASSQDPRPGDIQYF	TGCGCCAGCAGCCAAGATCCTCGCCCCGGAGACATTCAGTACTTC
TRBV5-1	TRBJ2-1	.	.	CASSPYSTEPNNEQFF	TGCGCCAGCAGCCCCTACTCCACCGAACCAAACAATGAGCAGTTCTTC
TRBV10-3	TRBJ2-7	.	.	CAISGQVYEQYF	TGTGCCATCAGTGGACAGGTCTACGAGCAGTACTTC
TRBV7-9	TRBJ1-2	TRBD1	once	CASSFDRGTYGYTF	TGTGCCAGCAGCTTCGACAGGGGCACCTATGGCTACACCTTC
TRBV20-1	TRBJ1-4	TRBD1	once	CSATGQGASLF	TGCAGTGCTACGGGTCAGGGGGCTTCCCTTTTT
TRBV7-3	TRBJ2-2	.	.	CASSFKGNTGELFF	TGTGCCAGCAGCTTTAAGGGGAACACCGGGGAGCTGTTTTTT
TRBV30	TRBJ1-6	.	.	CAWTQSGGRNSPLHF	TGTGCCTGGACCCAGAGCGGGGGGCGTAATTCACCCCTCCACTTT
TRBV4-3	TRBJ2-1	.	.	CASSQDERPTYNEQFF	TGCGCCAGCAGCCAAGATGAGCGACCAACCTACAATGAGCAGTTCTTC
TRBV4-3	TRBJ2-7	.	.	CASSQEPSSGALDEQYF	TGCGCCAGCAGCCAAGAGCCGTCTTCAGGGGCGCTGGACGAGCAGTACTTC
TRBV4-1	TRBJ1-5	TRBD1	.	CASSQARGQGPSQPQHF	TGCGCCAGCAGCCAAGCACGAGGACAGGGCCCTAGTCAGCCCCAGCATTTT
TRBV6-5	TRBJ1-1	.	.	CASSYMGGSTEAFF	TGTGCCAGCAGTTACATGGGGGGAAGCACTGAAGCTTTCTTT
TRBV6-6	TRBJ1-1	.	.	CASTEGRLPNTEAFF	TGTGCCAGCACAGAGGGGCGGCTCCCGAACACTGAAGCTTTCTTT
TRBV2	TRBJ2-7	.	.	CASSTLGYEQYF	TGTGCCAGCAGTACCCTTGGATACGAGCAGTACTTC
TRBV5-6	TRBJ2-7	TRBD1	.	CASSWAQGYEQYF	TGTGCCAGCAGCTGGGCACAGGGGTACGAGCAGTACTTC
TRBV19	TRBJ1-4	TRBD1	.	CASSRTGSEKLFF	TGTGCCAGTAGTAGGACAGGGAGTGAAAAACTGTTTTTT
TRBV7-9	TRBJ2-5	TRBD2	.	CASSAGLAGASETQYF	TGTGCCAGCAGCGCGGGACTAGCGGGAGCCTCGGAGACCCAGTACTTC
TRBV5-4	TRBJ2-2	.	.	CASSPDYGELFF	TGTGCCAGCAGCCCAGACTACGGGGAGCTGTTTTTT
TRBV5-1	TRBJ2-3	.	.	CASRSVASSTDTQYF	TGCGCCAGCAGAAGTGTGGCCTCAAGCACAGATACGCAGTATTTT
TRBV7-2	TRBJ2-1	TRBD2	.	CASSLVAGGPLLGEQFF	TGTGCCAGCAGCTTAGTTGCGGGAGGGCCTCTTTTGGGTGAGCAGTTCTTC
TRBV19	TRBJ1-5	.	.	CASTTGLGQNQPQHF	TGTGCCAGCACTACAGGGTTGGGTCAAAATCAGCCCCAGCATTTT
TRBV27	TRBJ2-5	TRBD2	once	CASSLSGGRETQYF	TGTGCCAGCAGTTTATCCGGGGGGAGGGAGACCCAGTACTTC
TRBV19	TRBJ1-6	.	once	CASSEGGSYNSPLHF	TGTGCCAGTAGTGAAGGTGGCTCCTATAATTCACCCCTCCACTTT
TRBV7-2	TRBJ2-3	TRBD2	.	CASSREEYTQYF	TGTGCCAGCAGCCGGGAGGAGTATACGCAGTATTTT
TRBV27	TRBJ2-1	TRBD2	.	CASSLLAGSNSYNEQFF	TGTGCCAGCAGTCTGCTAGCGGGGTCTAACTCCTACAATGAGCAGTTCTTC
TRBV28	TRBJ1-3	TRBD1	.	CASSLGTVENTIYF	TGTGCCAGCAGTTTAGGGACAGTCGAAAACACCATATATTTT
TRBV10-1	TRBJ2-3	TRBD2	.	CASSERGGSSTDTQYF	TGCGCCAGCAGTGAGCGGGGGGGTTCTAGCACAGATACGCAGTATTTT
TRBV30	TRBJ2-7	TRBD2	.	CAWSFQAGGLYEQYF	TGTGCCTGGAGTTTTCAAGCGGGAGGGCTTTACGAGCAGTACTTC